This TCR beta chain is from a study of cytomegalovirus exposure and HLA in healthy donors. Overall study findings and caveats: The majority of TCR sequences were rare, yet some public TCRs appeared in many donors. The study labeled around 160 TCR beta chains cytomegalovirus-associated. Being productive about 87% or about 30% of the time was typical of most TCR beta V segments in an earlier analysis.

Healthy people donating bone marrow made up the donors. The PCR used 60 Vbeta and 13 Jbeta primers. Clones were sequenced by immunoSEQ multiplex PCR, and TCRdb holds only the in-frame ones, with some missing. The sample records about 120,000 clones, approximately 80% being singletons. A word on this clone: The antigen remains unidentified.

This TCR was sampled from a man aged 18 to 30 in good health and CMV-seropositive. Source material: PBMCs.

The CDR3 bases are TGTGCCAGCAGCCAACCGTGGGCGGGGACGACGGCGGGGTACGAGCAGTACTTC. Encoded protein: CASSQPWAGTTAGYEQYF. The chain couples TRBV28 to TRBJ2-7; tentative D call: TRBD2 (6 bases). This CDR3 spans 18 amino acids. Trimming removed 6 bases at V and 4 bases at J, with 28 bases between. The germline V gene has CDR1 MDHEN and CDR2 SYDVKM.